The clone carrying this TCR beta chain was seen repeatedly, ten times or more. Its matching antigen is unknown. These data originate in a study of T cells in Graves' hyperthyroidism and ophthalmopathy. The CDR3 sequence is 15 residues long. With 4 bases clipped from V and 1 base from J, the junction kept 7 bases outside the gene matches. Germline-derived CDR1 and CDR2 are SGHRS and YFSETQ. TCR beta CDR3 region amplification was performed from RNA transcripts. Using the HTBI primer set, a first-round RT-PCR was run on the TCR CDR3. TCRdb re-called the multiplex PCR reads through MiXCR, storing one row per CDR3 protein. The data contain about 640,000 distinct CDR3 sequences, roughly 15% of them seen just once; the ten biggest clones take up under 15%. Study-wide results and limits: The majority of expanded thyroid clonotypes above 0.001 also appeared in blood. Onset of ophthalmopathy came a median around 6.5 months after the model predicted it.

The J gene is TRBJ2-7, the V gene TRBV5-1; 8 bases align to TRBD1. Sequencing was done on a sample of blood. The receptor comes from a woman in her fifties or sixties with Graves' ophthalmopathy. CDR3 bases: TGCGCCAGCAGCGGTATGACAGGGGCGTCCTACGAGCAGTACTTC. Amino acids: CASSGMTGASYEQYF.